The 18 T cell receptor beta chains listed next were all sequenced from one sample in a study of blood T cell repertoires in COVID-19. The assay was immunoSEQ multiplex PCR, and TCRdb's table has in-frame clones only and misses some. The sample lists 100,000 or so clones, roughly nine tenths occurring once. The sequenced sample was peripheral blood. Receptors originate from a man aged 45 to 65 with acute or convalescent COVID-19.

The chain recombines TRBV30 with TRBJ1-2; D possibly corresponds to TRBD1 (5 bases). With 8 bases removed from V and 7 bases from J, the gap between germline ends came to 20 bases. The CDR3 contains 13 residues. CDR1 is GTSNPN and CDR2 is SVGIG in the germline V gene (reference sequence). CDR3: CARPIGGNLGYTF. The CDR3 coding sequence is TGTGCCCGACCCATCGGGGGAAACCTTGGCTACACCTTC.

The rearrangement joins TRBV7-9 to TRBJ2-5, with 8 bases lining up with TRBD1. This CDR3 spans 16 amino acids. Germline CDR1 SEHNR, CDR2 FQNEAQ (reference sequence). The trim removed 1 base at V and 3 bases at J, leaving 7 bases unmatched. CDR3 DNA sequence: TGTGCCAGCAGCTTAGGAGCAGGGGGCTCAAAAGAGACCCAGTACTTC. This translates into CASSLGAGGSKETQYF.

V is TRBV4-3 and J is TRBJ2-7; TRBD1 agrees at 9 bases. The V and J ends lost 4 bases and 4 bases, in that order; junction bases with no gene match: 5. This CDR3 has 14 residues. From germline, CDR1 is LGHNA and CDR2 YSLEER. The CDR3 DNA reads as TGCGCCAGCAGCCGCCAGACAGGGGGATACGAGCAGTACTTC. Amino acid sequence: CASSRQTGGYEQYF.

This chain uses TRBV6-2 or TRBV6-3 with TRBJ2-1, with TRBD2 matching 12 bases. V trimming: 5 bases; J trimming: 4 bases; junction bases outside the gene matches: 3. The CDR3 sequence is 15 residues long. CDR1 is MNHEY and CDR2 is SVGEGT in the germline V gene. For the CDR3, the DNA is TGTGCCAGCAGTACCGGACTAGCGGGGTACAATGAGCAGTTCTTC. It specifies CASSTGLAGYNEQFF.

The chain has TRBV6-1 and TRBJ1-2, with TRBD1 identical over 8 bases. The V gene end was trimmed by 2 bases and the J gene end by 7 bases; junction bases not matched to a gene: 12. Germline values: CDR1 MNHNS, CDR2 SASEGT. The CDR3 length is 16 residues. CDR3 protein: CASSELGTGRIGGYTF. The DNA of the CDR3 is TGTGCCAGCAGTGAACTAGGGACAGGCCGGATTGGTGGCTACACCTTC.

V gene TRBV6-5 combines with J gene TRBJ1-1; no firm D call. Germline V CDR1 and CDR2: MNHEY, SVGAGI. V shed 8 bases and J shed 3 bases, with 13 bases lying between them. The CDR3 is made up of 13 amino acids. The CDR3 nucleotides are TGTGCCAGCTCCCGCCGAGCGGACACTGAAGCTTTCTTT. This gives the protein CASSRRADTEAFF.

The V gene is TRBV6-2 or TRBV6-3, the J gene TRBJ2-7; D gene ambiguous. V was clipped by 0 bases and J by 4 bases, with 10 bases between them. In germline, CDR1 is MNHEY, CDR2 SVGEGT. This CDR3 contains 14 residues. CDR3 residues: CASSYSARNYEQYF. For the CDR3, the DNA is TGTGCCAGCAGTTACTCGGCCAGGAATTACGAGCAGTACTTC.

The chain couples TRBV28 to TRBJ1-6; 9 positions agree with TRBD1. Germline CDR1 and CDR2: MDHEN and SYDVKM. With V trimmed by 7 bases and J by 7 bases, 11 bases remained unmatched. CDR3 length equals 16 residues. Written as DNA, the CDR3 is TGTGCCAGCATCACCCCGGGACAGGGAAAGAATTCACCCCTCCACTTT. Encoded protein: CASITPGQGKNSPLHF.

The V gene is TRBV11-3, the J gene TRBJ2-7; 8 bases are a match to TRBD1. Germline trimming cut 3 bases from V and 5 bases from J; bases unmatched to any gene: 9. Per germline, CDR1 SGHNT and CDR2 YENEEA. This CDR3 region has 15 residues. CDR3 nucleotide sequence: TGTGCCAGCAGCTTTACTTTGGACAGGGAAGACGAGCAGTACTTC. It translates to CASSFTLDREDEQYF.

This chain connects TRBV4-2 to TRBJ2-7; D perhaps matches TRBD2 (6 bases). Trimming took off 1 base at V and 0 bases at J, with 16 bases between the two ends. From germline, CDR1 is LGHNA and CDR2 YNFKEQ. The CDR3 contains 17 residues. The CDR3 DNA is TGTGCCAGCAGCCAAGGGAAAGTCGCGGGGTCCTCCTACGAGCAGTACTTC. It is translated as CASSQGKVAGSSYEQYF.

The gene calls are TRBV6-1 and TRBJ1-5; 12 positions agree with TRBD1. CDR3 length: 16 residues. Unmatched junction bases numbered 6, after V lost 1 base and J lost 8 bases. Germline lookup yields CDR1 MNHNS and CDR2 SASEGT. In DNA, the CDR3 is TGTGCCAGCAGTGAAGGAACGGGACAGGGGGCCGAGCCCCAGCATTTT. Protein: CASSEGTGQGAEPQHF.

The CDR3 here is CASSEPGEKNIQYF. The CDR3 DNA sequence: TGTGCCAGCAGTGAACCAGGGGAAAAAAACATTCAGTACTTC. The chain uses TRBV6-1 and TRBJ2-4; weak D call: TRBD1 (6 bases). Trimming took off 2 bases at V and 4 bases at J, with 9 bases between the two ends. Germline V CDR1 and CDR2: MNHNS, SASEGT. The CDR3 runs 14 residues.

The chain employs TRBV5-1 and TRBJ2-3; tentative D call: TRBD2 (7 bases). This CDR3 is built from 16 residues. Germline CDR1 is SGHRS and CDR2 is YFSETQ. V lost 4 bases to trimming and J lost 4 bases, with 19 bases between them. The DNA of the CDR3 is TGCGCCAGCAGCCTCTCCCTGGGGGGGGGCCCAGATACGCAGTATTTT. Translated: CASSLSLGGGPDTQYF.

The chain recombines TRBV7-9 with TRBJ2-3, with D uncertain. The V and J ends lost 5 bases and 2 bases respectively, with 8 bases between them. Germline loops: CDR1 SEHNR, CDR2 FQNEAQ (reference sequence). The length of the CDR3 is 13 residues. Written as DNA, the CDR3 is TGTGCCAGCAGCCTACCCCACACAGATACGCAGTATTTT. The encoded protein is CASSLPHTDTQYF.

The chain combines TRBV5-5 with TRBJ2-3, with a weak D call TRBD2 (6 bases). Looked up from germline, CDR1 is SGHKS and CDR2 is YYEKEE (reference sequence). Trimming removed 4 bases from V and 5 bases from J, with 14 bases in between. This CDR3 has 14 amino acids. The CDR3 DNA reads TGTGCCAGCAGCGGCCCGAGGACTATAGATACGCAGTATTTT. It yields the protein CASSGPRTIDTQYF.

The chain joins TRBV6-6 to TRBJ1-5; 7 nucleotides agree with TRBD1. Germline V CDR1 and CDR2: MNHNY, SVGAGI (reference sequence). The CDR3 loop spans 14 amino acids. V trimming: 6 bases; J trimming: 5 bases; junction bases outside the gene matches: 7. The CDR3 DNA reads TGTGCCAGCAGCCACGACAGGGACGATCAGCCCCAGCATTTT. Its translation is CASSHDRDDQPQHF.

This clone was found once. The rearrangement uses TRBV6-4 and TRBJ2-2; possibly TRBD2 for D (5 bases). Germline V gene data show CDR1 as MRHNA and CDR2 as SNTAGT. The length of the CDR3 is 15 residues. V dropped 5 bases and J dropped 6 bases, with 16 bases sitting between them. The CDR3 here is CASSPSLSGAGELFF. The DNA for the CDR3 is TGTGCCAGCAGTCCATCTCTCAGCGGCGCCGGGGAGCTGTTTTTT.

The J gene is TRBJ1-4, the V gene TRBV7-9; D possibly corresponds to TRBD1 (6 bases). V gave up 5 bases and J gave up 4 bases, with 11 bases separating them. The germline V gene encodes CDR1 SEHNR and CDR2 FQNEAQ (reference sequence). The CDR3 covers 14 residues. CDR3 sequence: CASSIGQYNEKLFF. In DNA form, the CDR3 reads TGTGCCAGCAGCATAGGACAGTATAATGAAAAACTGTTTTTT.